Detailed here is one TCR beta chain. Clones were read by immunoSEQ multiplex PCR, and TCRdb kept only the in-frame ones, dropping some. The table records approximately 200,000 clones, 80% to 90% of them present only once. This sample stems from a study of blood T cell repertoires in COVID-19. The germline V and J ends were trimmed by 2 bases and 4 bases, with 17 bases remaining between them. This CDR3 comprises 16 residues. Germline V gene sequence: CDR1 LNHNV, CDR2 YYDKDF (reference sequence). Sequenced: peripheral blood. The receptor was isolated from a man aged 60 to 69 who had recovered from COVID-19. The chain employs TRBV15 and TRBJ1-2, with D possibly TRBD1 on 5 matching bases. CDR3 sequence: CATSRQQQAEFYGYTF. CDR3 nucleotides: TGTGCCACCAGCAGACAACAACAGGCCGAGTTCTATGGCTACACCTTC.